These 5 T cell receptor beta chains were sequenced from one sample in a study of beta chain features in type 1 diabetes (dated by TCRdb to the late 2010s). Libraries came from the immunoSEQ multiplex PCR assay. The entire amount of isolated RNA was reverse transcribed using the High Capacity cDNA Reverse Transcription Kit, so the sequenced TCRB transcripts were expressed ones. TCRdb retrieved this table from immuneACCESS and kept in-frame rearrangements only. Not all clones are present; in checked studies, unresolved V genes account for under half, and no reason is known for the remainder. The sample data list about 160,000 clones, and approximately 9% of these were observed just once. The ten largest clones capture 2.3% of the sample. Sequencing was done on a sample of central memory CD4+ T cells from blood. Source of these receptors: a woman aged 18-30 years in good health.

This clone has only a few counts. The chain recombines TRBV30 with TRBJ1-3, with unresolved D. Germline V gene data show CDR1 as GTSNPN and CDR2 as SVGIG (reference sequence). Trimming stripped 3 bases from V and 4 bases from J, with 13 bases between. This CDR3 contains 14 residues. The CDR3 DNA reads TGTGCCTGGAGGCCGCTAACGAAAGGAAACACCATATATTTT. It yields the protein CAWRPLTKGNTIYF.

This clone was picked up a small number of times. The chain employs TRBV29-1 and TRBJ1-2, with 9 bases matching TRBD1. CDR3 length equals 13 residues. Germline V gene lookup returns CDR1 SQVTM and CDR2 ANQGSEA. With V trimmed by 5 bases and J by 4 bases, 5 bases remained unmatched. The CDR3 region is CSVRTGATYGYTF. The CDR3 coding sequence is TGCAGCGTTAGGACAGGGGCAACCTATGGCTACACCTTC.

The rearrangement links TRBV7-2 to TRBJ2-1; TRBD2 aligns across 10 bases. The CDR3 loop spans 17 amino acids. Germline assignment: CDR1 SGHTA and CDR2 FQGNSA. The J segment lost 9 bases and the V segment lost 3 bases, leaving 14 bases of the junction unmatched. The chain's CDR3 is CASSLNSGGARVTEQFF. CDR3 DNA sequence: TGTGCCAGCAGCTTGAACAGCGGGGGGGCCAGAGTAACTGAGCAGTTCTTC.

The CDR3 DNA is TGTGCCAGCACCCCTTTTTCCTACGAGCAGTACTTC. It yields the protein CASTPFSYEQYF. The J gene is TRBJ2-7, the V gene TRBV2; no definite D call. CDR1 is SNHLY and CDR2 is FYNNEI in the germline V gene. This CDR3 is 12 amino acids long. Trimming shortened V by 7 bases and J by 1 base, and 8 bases separated the two germline ends.

The genes are TRBV29-1 and TRBJ2-3; TRBD1 aligns across 9 bases. The CDR3 runs 18 residues. The V segment lost 1 base and the J segment 5 bases; nucleotides outside the gene matches: 16. Germline V gene data show CDR1 as SQVTM and CDR2 as ANQGSEA. The chain's CDR3 is CSVEAMGTGTTLGDTQYF. The CDR3 coding sequence is TGCAGCGTTGAAGCGATGGGGACAGGGACCACCTTGGGAGATACGCAGTATTTT.